This T cell receptor beta chain was retrieved from a study of cytomegalovirus exposure and HLA in healthy donors. Overall study: Sequencing of roughly 180 million T cells in an earlier analysis found 90 million to 120 million unique TCR beta sequences. The study, taken as a whole, reports: An analysis done earlier found most TCR beta V segments productive about 87% or about 30% of the time.

Use of 60 Vbeta and 13 Jbeta primers characterized the PCR. TCRdb keeps only in-frame clones here, not all; method: immunoSEQ multiplex PCR. The sample consists of more than 250,000 clones, approximately 90% of them appearing once. Notes on this clone: Antigen: not known.

The germline V gene encodes CDR1 SGHVS and CDR2 FQNEAQ. V was shortened by 3 bases and J by 7 bases, with 13 bases between the two germline ends. The CDR3 has 14 residues. Specimen: PBMCs. The source is a woman aged 18-35 years in good health and CMV-seronegative. The V call is TRBV7-8, the J call TRBJ2-1; D may be TRBD2 (5 bases). The DNA for the CDR3 is TGTGCCAGCAGCTTCCTTGGAGAGGGAAATGAGCAGTTCTTC. It specifies CASSFLGEGNEQFF.